The rows below give T cell receptor beta chains drawn from one sample of a study of blood T cell repertoires in COVID-19. Method: immunoSEQ multiplex PCR; TCRdb's copy keeps in-frame clones and lacks some. The sample consists of 130,000 to 150,000 clones, about 87% of them appearing once. Sequenced: peripheral blood. These receptors came from a woman in her forties or fifties with acute or convalescent COVID-19. Both conserved end residues are part of each CDR3. Fields, in order: V gene, J gene, CDR3 length, D gene, CDR3 DNA, CDR3 protein. A D gene is named only where the DNA matches it firmly.

TRBV5-5	TRBJ2-3	15	-	TGTGCCAGCAGCTTCGGCGGGGAGGGGGTAGATACGCAGTATTTT	CASSFGGEGVDTQYF
TRBV5-1	TRBJ1-6	15	TRBD1	TGCGCCAGCACCGGGACAGGGGACACTAATTCACCCCTCCACTTT	CASTGTGDTNSPLHF
TRBV5-6	TRBJ2-1	16	TRBD2	TGTGCCAGCAGCTTATTAGCGGGGGGTCTTAGGGGTGAGCAGTTCTTC	CASSLLAGGLRGEQFF
TRBV6-1	TRBJ1-1	12	-	TGTGCCAGCAGTGAATATGACACTGAAGCTTTCTTT	CASSEYDTEAFF
TRBV3-1/TRBV3-2	TRBJ1-6	15	-	TGTGCCAGCAGCCACACTACAGGGTTTGACTCACCCCTCCACTTT	CASSHTTGFDSPLHF
TRBV21-1	TRBJ1-4	16	-	TGTGCCAGCCACGACGGACAGGGTGATTGGGTTGAAAAACTGTTTTTT	CASHDGQGDWVEKLFF
TRBV2	TRBJ2-1	15	TRBD2	TGTGCCAGCAGGCCACTAGCGGGAGCTGACAATGAGCAGTTCTTC	CASRPLAGADNEQFF
TRBV10-1	TRBJ2-1	15	TRBD2	TGCGCCAGCAGCCCTGGACTAGCGTCCCTCAATGAGCAGTTCTTC	CASSPGLASLNEQFF
TRBV4-2	TRBJ1-4	17	TRBD1	TGTGCCAGCAGCCACGACCTGTTACAGGGGGGAAGTGAAAAACTGTTTTTT	CASSHDLLQGGSEKLFF
TRBV6-5	TRBJ2-7	14	-	TGTGCCAGCAGTTACTCGCGGGGCCAGGGCGAGCAGTACTTC	CASSYSRGQGEQYF